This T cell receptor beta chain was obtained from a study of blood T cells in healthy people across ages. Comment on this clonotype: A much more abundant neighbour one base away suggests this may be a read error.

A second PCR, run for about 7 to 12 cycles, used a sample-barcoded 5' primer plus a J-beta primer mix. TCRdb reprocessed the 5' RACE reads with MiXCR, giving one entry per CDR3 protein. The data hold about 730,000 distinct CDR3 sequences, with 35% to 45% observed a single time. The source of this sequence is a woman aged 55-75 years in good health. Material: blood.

In nucleotides, the CDR3 is TGTGCCAGCAGTTACTCGAGCCCAGCGGGAATCTACAATGAGCAGTTCTTC. It yields the protein CASSYSSPAGIYNEQFF. The chain couples TRBV6-2 or TRBV6-3 to TRBJ2-1; TRBD2 matches at 7 bases. The CDR3 consists of 17 residues. Germline V CDR1 and CDR2: MNHEY, SVGEGT. V gave up 0 bases and J gave up 3 bases; unmatched junction bases: 8.